The 16 T cell receptor beta chains below come from one sample, sequenced in a study of blood T cells in healthy people across ages. Combining a sample-barcoded 5' primer with a J-beta primer mix, a second PCR ran for 7 to 11 cycles. TCRdb redid the calling of the 5' RACE reads with MiXCR, one entry per CDR3 protein. This sample has hundreds of thousands of distinct CDR3 sequences; 56% occur once, and the top ten carry about 26%. Sequenced input: blood. These receptor sequences come from a man aged 35 to 55 in good health.

This clonotype was seen once. V gene TRBV9 combines with J gene TRBJ2-3; 8 bases map to TRBD1. V was clipped by 0 bases and J by 3 bases; unmatched bases: 9. The CDR3 has 17 amino acids. Germline lookup yields CDR1 SGDLS and CDR2 YYNGEE. The CDR3 DNA reads TGTGCCAGCAGCGTAGCTAACTTGCAGGGGGCAACAGATACGCAGTATTTT. Translated: CASSVANLQGATDTQYF.

The rearrangement uses TRBV5-1 and TRBJ1-1, with TRBD1 matching over 12 bases. Germline CDR1 and CDR2: SGHRS and YFSETQ. This CDR3 has 17 amino acids. With 3 bases clipped from V and 13 bases from J, the junction kept 19 bases outside the gene matches. CDR3 in amino acids: CASSSSGTGGLVGGIFF. CDR3 nucleotides: TGCGCCAGCAGCTCGTCCGGGACAGGGGGCCTAGTCGGCGGTATTTTCTTT.

The table lists this clonotype with many counts. The rearrangement uses TRBV7-3 and TRBJ2-5; 11 bases are a match to TRBD2. The length of the CDR3 is 16 residues. With V trimmed by 4 bases and J by 4 bases, 8 bases remained unmatched. CDR1 is SGHTA, CDR2 FQGTGA, per germline. In DNA, the CDR3 is TGTGCCAGCAGCTCTTCTAGCGGGGGGCTTGGAGAGACCCAGTACTTC. Protein product: CASSSSSGGLGETQYF. Using reference TRBV7-3 and TRBJ2-5 for the parts outside the CDR3, the full variable domain is GAGVSQTPSNKVTEKGKYVELRCDPISGHTALYWYRQSLGQGPEFLIYFQGTGAADDSGLPNDRFFAVRPEGSVSTLKIQRTERGDSAVYLCASSSSSGGLGETQYFGPGTRLLVL.

A few counts support this clonotype. CDR3 bases: TGCAGCGTGACAGGGGTCGTCCACAATGAGCAGTTCTTC. It yields the protein CSVTGVVHNEQFF. V gene TRBV29-1 combines with J gene TRBJ2-1; TRBD1 matches 8 bases. This CDR3 comprises 13 residues. V was pared by 6 bases and J by 5 bases, with 6 bases of the junction left unmatched. Germline V gene lookup returns CDR1 SQVTM and CDR2 ANQGSEA.

This clonotype was detected only a few times. The gene calls are TRBV6-5 and TRBJ2-4; D is undetermined. The CDR3 totals 14 residues. Trimming removed 5 bases from V and 0 bases from J, with 8 bases in between. Germline assignment: CDR1 MNHEY and CDR2 SVGAGI. The CDR3 loop is CASSQPLAKNIQYF. CDR3 nucleotides: TGTGCCAGCAGTCAGCCTTTAGCCAAAAACATTCAGTACTTC.

J is TRBJ2-7 and V is TRBV28; D unclear. Germline V gives CDR1 MDHEN, CDR2 SYDVKM. V lost 5 bases and J 0 bases, leaving 14 bases between the germline ends. The CDR3 is 15 amino acids. The CDR3 nucleotides are TGTGCCAGCAGTCTAGGAATAACGAGCTCCTACGAGCAGTACTTC. Encoded protein: CASSLGITSSYEQYF.

This clonotype was picked up a small number of times. The chain is built from TRBV11-3 and TRBJ2-4; 13 bases are shared with TRBD2. The DNA end is a closer match to TRBJ2-7, so the J assignment may be wrong. CDR3 length: 15 amino acids. The germline CDR1 and CDR2 sequences are SGHNT and YENEEA. The chain's CDR3 is CASSRGTSGTPEQYF. The CDR3 DNA sequence: TGTGCCAGCAGCCGCGGGACTAGCGGGACCCCCGAGCAGTACTTC.

The CDR3 spells CASSFFNGYEQYF. The DNA of the CDR3 is TGTGCCAGCAGTTTCTTTAATGGCTACGAGCAGTACTTC. V is TRBV27 and J is TRBJ2-7; unclear D gene. The CDR3 length is 13 residues. The germline gives CDR1 MNHEY, CDR2 SMNVEV (reference sequence). V lost 3 bases, J lost 3 bases, and 9 bases lay in between.

J is TRBJ2-1 and V is TRBV27, with TRBD1 as a possible D gene (5 bases). The CDR3 covers 13 residues. Germline loops: CDR1 MNHEY, CDR2 SMNVEV (reference sequence). Between the trimmed V and J ends, which lost 10 bases and 7 bases, there was a span of 17 bases. The CDR3 protein is CAISPGLGNEQFF. CDR3 bases: TGTGCCATCTCTCCAGGGTTGGGTAATGAGCAGTTCTTC.

The chain recombines TRBV12-3 or TRBV12-4 with TRBJ1-5; 8 bases map to TRBD1. CDR3 length: 15 amino acids. The V segment lost 4 bases and the J segment 3 bases; nucleotides outside the gene matches: 5. The CDR3 DNA is TGTGCCAGCAGTTGGGACAGGTTCTACAATCAGCCCCAGCATTTT. It specifies CASSWDRFYNQPQHF.

The chain combines TRBV29-1 with TRBJ2-5; maybe TRBD2 (6 bases). Trimming removed 0 bases at V and 11 bases at J, with 19 bases between. This CDR3 spans 14 amino acids. Germline V gives CDR1 SQVTM, CDR2 ANQGSEA. CDR3: CSVEDGRRSPEQYF. The CDR3 nucleotides read TGCAGCGTTGAAGATGGGAGGCGAAGTCCAGAGCAGTACTTC.

V usage is TRBV4-3 and J usage is TRBJ2-7; weak D call: TRBD2 (6 bases). With 1 base removed from V and 3 bases from J, the gap between germline ends came to 16 bases. Germline V gene sequence: CDR1 LGHNA, CDR2 YSLEER. The CDR3 spans 16 residues. In DNA, the CDR3 is TGCGCCAGCAGCCAAGTATACCCCGGGGGTGGCTACGAGCAGTACTTC. This sequence encodes CASSQVYPGGGYEQYF.

This clonotype occurred a few times. The V and J genes are TRBV29-1 and TRBJ2-2, with 8 bases fitting TRBD1. The CDR3 contains 14 residues. Looked up from germline, CDR1 is SQVTM and CDR2 is ANQGSEA. The ends lost 4 bases at V and 4 bases at J; junction bases unmatched: 5. The CDR3, as DNA: TGCAGCGTTGGGGGACAGGCGGGCACCGGGGAGCTGTTTTTT. Its translation is CSVGGQAGTGELFF.

The chain joins TRBV7-2 to TRBJ2-3, with 12 bases identical to TRBD2. Germline CDR1 SGHTA, CDR2 FQGNSA. The J segment lost 7 bases and the V segment lost 4 bases, leaving 9 bases of the junction unmatched. The CDR3 length is 16 residues. The CDR3 coding sequence is TGTGCCAGCAGCTCCCCGACTAGCGGGAGTTTGAATACGCAGTATTTT. It codes for CASSSPTSGSLNTQYF.

V usage is TRBV3-1 and J usage is TRBJ2-3, with 10 bases matching TRBD2. The CDR3 runs 18 residues. Per the germline V gene, CDR1 is LGHDT and CDR2 is YNNKEL (reference sequence). V trimming: 0 bases; J trimming: 2 bases; junction bases outside the gene matches: 8. This chain's CDR3 is CASSQDSSGSLATDTQYF. The CDR3 coding sequence is TGTGCCAGCAGCCAAGATTCTAGCGGGAGCCTCGCCACAGATACGCAGTATTTT.

The chain combines TRBV20-1 with TRBJ2-1; 9 bases are a match to TRBD2. V shed 2 bases and J 8 bases; nucleotides not matched to a gene: 16. CDR1 and CDR2 from the germline V gene are DFQATT and SNEGSKA (reference sequence). The CDR3 loop spans 17 amino acids. CDR3 DNA: TGCAGTGCTAGAAATCTATTACTGACTAGCGGTGTAGATGAGCAGTTCTTC. Translation: CSARNLLLTSGVDEQFF.